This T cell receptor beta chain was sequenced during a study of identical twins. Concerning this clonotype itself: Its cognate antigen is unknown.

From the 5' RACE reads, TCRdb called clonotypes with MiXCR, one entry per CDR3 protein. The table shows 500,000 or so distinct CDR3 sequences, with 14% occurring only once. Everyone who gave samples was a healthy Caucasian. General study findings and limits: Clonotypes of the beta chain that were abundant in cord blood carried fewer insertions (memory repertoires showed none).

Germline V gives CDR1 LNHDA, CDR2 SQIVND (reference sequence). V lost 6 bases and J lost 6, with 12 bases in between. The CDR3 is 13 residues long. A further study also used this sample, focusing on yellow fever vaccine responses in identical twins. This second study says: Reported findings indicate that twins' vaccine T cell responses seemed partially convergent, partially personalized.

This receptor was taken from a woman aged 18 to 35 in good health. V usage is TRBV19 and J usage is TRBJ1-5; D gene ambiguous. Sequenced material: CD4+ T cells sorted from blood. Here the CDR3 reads CASRDGPGQPQHF. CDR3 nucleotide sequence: TGTGCCAGTAGAGACGGTCCGGGTCAGCCCCAGCATTTT.